The clone carrying this T cell receptor beta chain was counted ten times or more. Its antigen is currently unknown. The data derive from a study of human T cells and chemical hapten exposure. Study as a whole: The use of 2% DPC on approximately 2 cm by approximately 2 cm of upper inner arm skin constituted sensitization. From small differences in pooled library volume came most of the variation in per-sample TCR yields. Study-wide results and limits: Alopecia affecting every donor means their immune response may not match healthy people's.

This CDR3 has 13 amino acids. V was shortened by 6 bases and J by 2 bases, with 8 bases between the two germline ends. TCRdb recomputed calls from the RACE reads with MiXCR, one row per CDR3 protein. This table has 350,000 to 400,000 distinct CDR3 sequences, about 6% appearing once. The time point is: patch test 2, 6 weeks after DPC sensitization. The treatment was: therapeutic diphenylcyclopropenone sensitization with weekly scalp DPC. This clonotype was obtained from a woman aged 18-30 years with alopecia areata. Some clones in this sample may be carry-over from other donors' samples. This sample comprised whole blood, obtained in connection with sensitization to the hapten diphenylcyclopropenone (DPC). This chain links TRBV12-3 or TRBV12-4 with TRBJ1-3; D is uncertain. CDR3 sequence reads: CASRRYPGNTIYF. In DNA form, the CDR3 reads TGTGCCAGCAGAAGGTACCCTGGAAACACCATATATTTT.